Below, 21 T cell receptor beta chains from the same sample are listed, as sequenced in a study of blood T cell repertoires in COVID-19. Sequencing used immunoSEQ multiplex PCR; TCRdb keeps in-frame clones, though not all of them. The sample carries roughly 300,000 clones, approximately 90% recorded once. The specimen was peripheral blood. Receptors were obtained from a woman aged 25 to 39 with COVID-19, enrolled during active disease.

The chain is built from TRBV6-1 and TRBJ2-3; D might be TRBD2 (5 bases). Germline CDR1 and CDR2: MNHNS and SASEGT. V lost 1 base to trimming and J lost 4 bases, with 9 bases between them. The CDR3 is 14 amino acids. CDR3 sequence (DNA): TGTGCCAGCAGTGAAGGGTATAGCGCAGATACGCAGTATTTT. Protein: CASSEGYSADTQYF.

This sequence joins TRBV11-2 and TRBJ1-6; TRBD1 matches at 7 bases. The CDR3 spans 17 residues. Trimming took 5 bases from V and 2 from J; bases not matched to a gene: 9. Germline V gene data show CDR1 as SGHAT and CDR2 as FQNNGV. This CDR3 reads CASSLRTGTAYNSPLHF. The CDR3 DNA follows: TGTGCCAGCAGCCTCCGAACCGGGACAGCCTATAATTCACCCCTCCACTTT. The full variable domain, in which reference TRBV11-2 and TRBJ1-6 provide the parts outside the CDR3, is EAGVAQSPRYKIIEKRQSVAFWCNPISGHATLYWYQQILGQGPKLLIQFQNNGVVDDSQLPKDRFSAERLKGVDSTLKIQPAKLEDSAVYLCASSLRTGTAYNSPLHFGNGTRLTVT.

The J gene is TRBJ2-1, the V gene TRBV5-1, with 7 bases matching TRBD2. J lost 10 bases, V lost 0 bases, and 4 bases had no gene match. Germline CDR1 SGHRS, CDR2 YFSETQ. The CDR3 runs to 13 residues. CDR3 nucleotide sequence: TGCGCCAGCAGCTTGGCCGGGAGGCAAGAGCAGTTCTTC. Translation: CASSLAGRQEQFF. The variable domain in full, completed from reference TRBV5-1 and TRBJ2-1, reads KAGVTQTPRYLIKTRGQQVTLSCSPISGHRSVSWYQQTPGQGLQFLFEYFSETQRNKGNFPGRFSGRQFSNSRSEMNVSTLELGDSALYLCASSLAGRQEQFFGPGTRLTVL.

This clone was seen only once. The chain carries TRBV5-1 and TRBJ1-1; 7 bases agree with TRBD1. Looked up from germline, CDR1 is SGHRS and CDR2 is YFSETQ. This CDR3 has 15 amino acids. The V segment lost 4 bases and the J segment 1 base; nucleotides outside the gene matches: 7. The CDR3 DNA is TGCGCCAGCAGCCGGACCGACAGGGCGAACACTGAAGCTTTCTTT. This encodes CASSRTDRANTEAFF.

The genes are TRBV9 and TRBJ1-2, with D tentatively TRBD1 (5 bases). Trimming stripped 3 bases from V and 10 bases from J, with 19 bases between. The CDR3 is 14 residues long. Germline V gives CDR1 SGDLS, CDR2 YYNGEE. The CDR3 sequence is CASSGSMIGDDYTF. CDR3 sequence (DNA): TGTGCCAGCAGCGGGTCAATGATAGGGGATGACTACACCTTC.

The V gene is TRBV9, the J gene TRBJ2-3, with TRBD2 matching over 11 bases. The germline CDR1 and CDR2 sequences are SGDLS and YYNGEE. CDR3 length: 17 residues. Trimming took 6 bases from V and 2 from J; bases not matched to a gene: 11. CDR3 amino acids: CASTRGVLAGVTDTQYF. The CDR3 DNA is TGTGCCAGCACCCGAGGGGTACTAGCGGGGGTCACAGATACGCAGTATTTT.

The rearrangement uses TRBV6-5 and TRBJ2-5; D gene uncertain. Germline CDR1 and CDR2: MNHEY and SVGAGI. The V and J ends lost 9 bases and 2 bases respectively, with 10 bases between them. The CDR3 length is 12 residues. The CDR3 bases are TGTGCCAGTGGTGGGCCTCAAGAGACCCAGTACTTC. This sequence encodes CASGGPQETQYF.

The CDR3 loop is CASSIEDRGRSGYGYTF. In nucleotides, the CDR3 is TGTGCCAGTAGTATCGAGGACAGGGGGCGTTCGGGCTATGGCTACACCTTC. V usage is TRBV19 and J usage is TRBJ1-2, with TRBD1 identical over 11 bases. Germline V CDR1 and CDR2: LNHDA, SQIVND (reference sequence). The CDR3 has 17 amino acids. Germline trimming cut 3 bases from V and 4 bases from J; bases unmatched to any gene: 10.

This sequence joins TRBV29-1 and TRBJ2-5, with a possible D match to TRBD1 (6 bases). The length of the CDR3 is 14 residues. V shed 3 bases and J shed 6 bases, with 17 bases lying between them. In germline, CDR1 is SQVTM, CDR2 ANQGSEA. CDR3 nucleotide sequence: TGCAGCGTTGATGCGGAACCCGACAGGAAGACCCAGTACTTC. Amino acids: CSVDAEPDRKTQYF.

V usage is TRBV5-1 and J usage is TRBJ2-2, with D tentatively TRBD2 (6 bases). This CDR3 comprises 16 residues. Germline-derived CDR1 and CDR2 are SGHRS and YFSETQ. Trimming pared 0 bases from V and 0 bases from J, leaving 9 bases between. The CDR3, as DNA: TGCGCCAGCAGCTTGGACCGGGGGACGAACACCGGGGAGCTGTTTTTT. It yields the protein CASSLDRGTNTGELFF.

The genes are TRBV7-8 and TRBJ2-2; TRBD1 agrees at 11 bases. V lost 5 bases and J lost 4; bases outside the gene matches: 15. This CDR3 spans 19 amino acids. Germline V gives CDR1 SGHVS, CDR2 FQNEAQ. Here the CDR3 reads CASSRGLRWDRGSTGELFF. The CDR3 DNA reads TGTGCCAGCAGCCGGGGCCTGCGCTGGGACAGGGGGTCCACCGGGGAGCTGTTTTTT.

The chain carries TRBV7-9 and TRBJ1-1; D is uncertain. Trimming took 4 bases from V and 5 from J, leaving 14 bases between them. The CDR3 is 14 residues long. In germline, CDR1 is SEHNR, CDR2 FQNEAQ (reference sequence). DNA for the CDR3: TGTGCCAGCAGCTCCAGGTTGCTTAGGACTGAAGCTTTCTTT. Protein: CASSSRLLRTEAFF.

The V and J genes are TRBV18 and TRBJ1-1; 8 nucleotides align to TRBD1. The CDR3 has 13 amino acids. Germline V gene data show CDR1 as KGHSH and CDR2 as LQKENI. V dropped 5 bases and J dropped 3; count of bases not matched to a gene: 2. CDR3 protein: CASSSGQDTEAFF. CDR3 DNA sequence: TGTGCCAGCTCATCGGGACAGGACACTGAAGCTTTCTTT. The entire variable domain, with the rest obtained from reference TRBV18 and TRBJ1-1, is as follows: NAGVMQNPRHLVRRRGQEARLRCSPMKGHSHVYWYRQLPEEGLKFMVYLQKENIIDESGMPKERFSAEFPKEGPSILRIQQVVRGDSAAYFCASSSGQDTEAFFGQGTRLTVV.

This clone appeared a single time. The rearrangement links TRBV27 to TRBJ1-6, with 8 bases aligning to TRBD1. The germline V gene encodes CDR1 MNHEY and CDR2 SMNVEV (reference sequence). The length of the CDR3 is 15 residues. Trimming at V came to 3 bases and at J to 7 bases, leaving 5 bases not matched to a gene. CDR3 sequence: CASSFSTGANSPLHF. Written as DNA, the CDR3 is TGTGCCAGCAGTTTCTCGACAGGGGCAAATTCACCCCTCCACTTT.

This rearrangement joins TRBV6-1 to TRBJ1-2, with D possibly matching TRBD1 (5 bases). The CDR3 has 15 amino acids. Trimming took 0 bases from V and 8 from J, leaving 16 bases between them. Germline CDR1 reads MNHNS; CDR2 reads SASEGT. CDR3 residues: CASSEAVGQAGGYTF. CDR3 DNA: TGTGCCAGCAGTGAAGCTGTAGGACAAGCTGGGGGCTACACCTTC.

The chain uses TRBV5-1 and TRBJ1-1; perhaps TRBD1 as D (6 bases). The V gene's germline CDR1 is SGHRS and CDR2 YFSETQ. V lost 3 bases to trimming and J lost 4 bases, with 22 bases between them. The CDR3 is made up of 17 amino acids. DNA of the CDR3: TGCGCCAGCAGCTCATCCGGGACACCAACTTTCGGCACTGAAGCTTTCTTT. Residues: CASSSSGTPTFGTEAFF.

The chain couples TRBV7-9 to TRBJ2-1; D is unresolved. From germline, CDR1 is SEHNR and CDR2 FQNEAQ (reference sequence). V was shortened by 7 bases and J by 7 bases, with 14 bases between the two germline ends. The CDR3 totals 13 residues. CDR3 sequence (DNA): TGTGCCAGCACCGCAGACTCCCAAAATGAGCAGTTCTTC. Protein: CASTADSQNEQFF. Using reference TRBV7-9 and TRBJ2-1 for the parts outside the CDR3, the full variable domain is DTGVSQNPRHKITKRGQNVTFRCDPISEHNRLYWYRQTLGQGPEFLTYFQNEAQLEKSRLLSDRFSAERPKGSFSTLEIQRTEQGDSAMYLCASTADSQNEQFFGPGTRLTVL.

This clone was counted only a few times. The V and J genes are TRBV11-2 and TRBJ1-1, with TRBD1 matching 7 bases. Germline V gene lookup returns CDR1 SGHAT and CDR2 FQNNGV. V lost 5 bases, J lost 1 base, and 7 bases stayed unmatched. CDR3 length: 15 residues. For the CDR3, the DNA is TGTGCCAGCAGCCCGTTGACAGGGAAGAACACTGAAGCTTTCTTT. Its translation is CASSPLTGKNTEAFF. The complete variable domain, with remaining parts taken from reference TRBV11-2 and TRBJ1-1, reads EAGVAQSPRYKIIEKRQSVAFWCNPISGHATLYWYQQILGQGPKLLIQFQNNGVVDDSQLPKDRFSAERLKGVDSTLKIQPAKLEDSAVYLCASSPLTGKNTEAFFGQGTRLTVV.

This sequence joins TRBV5-1 and TRBJ1-1; D is ambiguous. The germline V gene encodes CDR1 SGHRS and CDR2 YFSETQ. This CDR3 region has 13 residues. V gave up 4 bases and J gave up 3 bases, with 10 bases separating them. CDR3 residues: CASSLDTYTEAFF. The CDR3 DNA sequence: TGCGCCAGCAGCCTTGACACTTACACTGAAGCTTTCTTT.

A single count supports this clone. The chain combines TRBV6-5 with TRBJ1-1; 7 nucleotides agree with TRBD1. Germline lookup yields CDR1 MNHEY and CDR2 SVGAGI. The CDR3 runs to 13 residues. V was pared by 7 bases and J by 4 bases, with 6 bases of the junction left unmatched. This CDR3 is CASIQTGRTEAFF. CDR3 bases: TGTGCCAGCATTCAGACAGGGCGCACTGAAGCTTTCTTT.

The chain recombines TRBV27 with TRBJ2-3, with TRBD2 matching 11 bases. Trimming cost V 4 bases and J 4 bases; bases outside gene matches: 7. Germline lookup yields CDR1 MNHEY and CDR2 SMNVEV (reference sequence). The CDR3 extends over 16 amino acids. The CDR3 DNA is TGTGCCAGCAGTTGGGAACCTAGCGGGAGGCCAGATACGCAGTATTTT. Translated: CASSWEPSGRPDTQYF.